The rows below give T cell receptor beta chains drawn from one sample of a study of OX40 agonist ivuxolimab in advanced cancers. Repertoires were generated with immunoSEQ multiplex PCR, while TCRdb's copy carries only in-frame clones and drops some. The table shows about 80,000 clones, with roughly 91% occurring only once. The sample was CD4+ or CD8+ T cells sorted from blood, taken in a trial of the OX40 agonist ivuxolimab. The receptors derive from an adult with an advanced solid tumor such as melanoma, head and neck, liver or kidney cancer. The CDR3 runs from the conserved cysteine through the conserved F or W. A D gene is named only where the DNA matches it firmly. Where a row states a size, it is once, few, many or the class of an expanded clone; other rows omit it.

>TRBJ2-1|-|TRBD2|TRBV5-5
TGTGCCAGCAGCTTAATCTATCTCGGGAGGACGAACTACAATGAGCAGTTCTTC
CASSLIYLGRTNYNEQFF
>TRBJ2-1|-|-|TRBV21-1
TGTGCCAGCAGCTCCCCGAGGACAGGGGAGGTGAATGAGCAGTTCTTC
CASSSPRTGEVNEQFF
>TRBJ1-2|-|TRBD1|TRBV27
TGTGCCAGCAGTCCATTGGACAGGGGGCGCAGCTATGGCTACACCTTC
CASSPLDRGRSYGYTF
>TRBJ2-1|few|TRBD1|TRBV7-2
TGTGCCAGCAGCGCCGGGACAGGGTACGATGAGCAGTTCTTC
CASSAGTGYDEQFF
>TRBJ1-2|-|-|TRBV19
TGTGCCAGTAGTCCGCGTTATGGCTACACCTTC
CASSPRYGYTF
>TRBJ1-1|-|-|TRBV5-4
TGTGCCAGCAGCTTGGCGGGGAGAAGATACACTGAAGCTTTCTTT
CASSLAGRRYTEAFF
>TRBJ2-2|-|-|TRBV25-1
TGTGCCAGCAGTCCCCCCGTAAGAGGGATCACCGGGGAGCTGTTTTTT
CASSPPVRGITGELFF
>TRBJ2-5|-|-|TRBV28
TGTGCCAGCAGTTTATTTCGAGGGCCTGAGACCCAGTACTTC
CASSLFRGPETQYF
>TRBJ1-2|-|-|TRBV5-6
TGTGCCAGCAGCTTTCGTTCTGGAGGGGGCTATGGCTACACCTTC
CASSFRSGGGYGYTF
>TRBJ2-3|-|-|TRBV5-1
TGCGCCAGCAGCTTTTACCTCACAGATACGCAGTATTTT
CASSFYLTDTQYF
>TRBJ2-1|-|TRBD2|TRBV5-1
TGCGCCAGCAGGCCCTACGGCGGGGGGGTCTCTAATGAGCAGTTCTTC
CASRPYGGGVSNEQFF
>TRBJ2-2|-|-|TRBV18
TGTGCCAGCTCACTCTCTCCTGCTAGGGTAAACACCGGGGAGCTGTTTTTT
CASSLSPARVNTGELFF
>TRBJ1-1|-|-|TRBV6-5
TGTGCCAGCAGTTCCATGGGAGGGGAAGCTTTCTTT
CASSSMGGEAFF
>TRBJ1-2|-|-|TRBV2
TGTGCCAGCAGTTCCGACTATGGCTACACCTTC
CASSSDYGYTF
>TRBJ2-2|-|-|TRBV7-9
TGTGCCAGCAGCACCCAGGGTCGGGACGGGGAGCTGTTTTTT
CASSTQGRDGELFF
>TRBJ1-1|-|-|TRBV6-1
TGTGCCAGCAGGGACGGGGGGGTTAGCACTGAAGCTTTCTTT
CASRDGGVSTEAFF
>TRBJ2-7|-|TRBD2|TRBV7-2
TGTGCCAGCAGCTTAGCGGAATTAGCGGGTGTCGAGCAGTACTTC
CASSLAELAGVEQYF
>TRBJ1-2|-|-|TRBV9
TGTGCCAGCAGCCTTAGGGCGGGGACCCGACCCTTCTATGGCTACACCTTC
CASSLRAGTRPFYGYTF
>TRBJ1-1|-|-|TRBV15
TGTGCCACCAGCAGCCAGCAACCACCGGCTCCAAGGGGGGTTGAAGCTTTCTTT
CATSSQQPPAPRGVEAFF
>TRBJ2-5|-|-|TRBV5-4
TGTGCCAGCAGCTTTAACCGGGGGCAAGAGACCCAGTACTTC
CASSFNRGQETQYF
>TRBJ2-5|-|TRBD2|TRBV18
TGTGCCAGCTCACCACCGACTAGCGGGGCGGTGGACCGGGGCGAGACCCAGTACTTC
CASSPPTSGAVDRGETQYF
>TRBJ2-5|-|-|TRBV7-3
TGTGCCAGCAGCTTGGGTGGGAACCCGAAAGAGACCCAGTACTTC
CASSLGGNPKETQYF
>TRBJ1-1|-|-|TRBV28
TGTGCCAGTACCCATGGGGGGGGGCGAAGAACTGAAGCTTTCTTT
CASTHGGGRRTEAFF
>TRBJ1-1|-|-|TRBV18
TGTGCCAGCTCACAGGGGGACACTGAAGCTTTCTTT
CASSQGDTEAFF
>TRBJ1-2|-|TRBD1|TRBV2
TGTGCCAGCAGCTTAGACAGGGGGAACTATGGCTACACCTTC
CASSLDRGNYGYTF
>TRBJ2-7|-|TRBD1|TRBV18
TGTGCCAGCTCACCGTCCCGGGACAGGGAGCAGTACTTC
CASSPSRDREQYF
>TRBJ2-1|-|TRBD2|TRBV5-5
TGTGCCAGCAGCCCGACCCCGGGGGGGTACAATGAGCAGTTCTTC
CASSPTPGGYNEQFF
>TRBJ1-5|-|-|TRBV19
TGTGCCAGTAGTATCCGAGACAATCAGCCCCAGCATTTT
CASSIRDNQPQHF
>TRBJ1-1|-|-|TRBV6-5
TGTGCCAGCAGTTTTAGTAGGAGCCCCCCCCCTGAAGCTTTCTTT
CASSFSRSPPPEAFF
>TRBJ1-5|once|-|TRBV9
TGTGCCAGCAGCCAAACTCCCGACAGCCTCAATCAGCCCCAGCATTTT
CASSQTPDSLNQPQHF
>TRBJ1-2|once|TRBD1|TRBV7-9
TGTGCCAGCAGCGTACAGGGGGCGCTTACTGCTGGCTACACCTTC
CASSVQGALTAGYTF
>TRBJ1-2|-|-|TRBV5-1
TGCGCCAGCAGGGTGTCTGTCGACAGGACCATCCGAGGCTACACCTTC
CASRVSVDRTIRGYTF
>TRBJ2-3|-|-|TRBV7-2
TGTGCCAGCAGCTTAGGGCTGCTGTCAGATACGCAGTATTTT
CASSLGLLSDTQYF
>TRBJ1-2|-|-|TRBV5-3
TGTGCCAGAAGCTTGGAACAGAACTATGGCTACACCTTC
CARSLEQNYGYTF
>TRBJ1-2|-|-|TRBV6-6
TGTGCCAGCAGTTATAATTATGGCTACACCTTC
CASSYNYGYTF
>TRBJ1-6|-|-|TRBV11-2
TGTGCCAGCAGCTTCCGGGGGTACTCACCCCTCCACTTT
CASSFRGYSPLHF
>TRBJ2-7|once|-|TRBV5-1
TGCGCCAGCAGCCGGACAGTCTCCTACGAGCAGTACTTC
CASSRTVSYEQYF
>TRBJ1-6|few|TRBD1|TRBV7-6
TGTGCCAGCAGCTTAGCCCCAGGGGGCTTTTCACCCCTCCACTTT
CASSLAPGGFSPLHF
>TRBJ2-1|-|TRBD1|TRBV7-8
TGTGCCAGCAGCTCGACAGGGTTAAGGGGAAATGAGCAGTTCTTC
CASSSTGLRGNEQFF
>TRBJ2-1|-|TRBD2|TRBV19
TGTGCCAGTAGTGGGACTAGCGGGAGGGCGGGCAATGAGCAGTTCTTC
CASSGTSGRAGNEQFF
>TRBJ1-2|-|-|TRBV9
TGTGCCAGCAGCGTAGCCCGAGGGACCGTAGAATATGGCTACACCTTC
CASSVARGTVEYGYTF
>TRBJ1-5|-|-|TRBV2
TGTGCCAGCAGGAGCGGCAAGAATAGCAATCAGCCCCAGCATTTT
CASRSGKNSNQPQHF
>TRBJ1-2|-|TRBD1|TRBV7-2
TGTGCCAGCAGCCGAGACATGAGGGGGCAACATAGCTACACCTTC
CASSRDMRGQHSYTF
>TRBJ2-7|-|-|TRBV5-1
TGCGCCAGCAGCTTGGTGGCCGGTAGCTCCTACGAGCAGTACTTC
CASSLVAGSSYEQYF
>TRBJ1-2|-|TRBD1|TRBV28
TGTGCCAGCAGTTTGCCAGGGGGCGGCTATGGCTACACCTTC
CASSLPGGGYGYTF
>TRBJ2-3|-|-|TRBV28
TGTGCCAGCAGTCTAACCTACAGGGTTGATACGCAGTATTTT
CASSLTYRVDTQYF
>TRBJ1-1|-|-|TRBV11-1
TGTGCCAGCAGCCCTAGGACGGGGTACAACACTGAAGCTTTCTTT
CASSPRTGYNTEAFF
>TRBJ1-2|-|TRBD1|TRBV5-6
TGTGCCAGCAGCCCGCCGACAGGGAATAGCTATGGCTACACCTTC
CASSPPTGNSYGYTF
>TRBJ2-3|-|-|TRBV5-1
TGCGCCAGCAGCTTGGTTGGACAGAGCACAGATACGCAGTATTTT
CASSLVGQSTDTQYF
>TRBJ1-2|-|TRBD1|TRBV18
TGTGCCAGCTCCCAGGGACAGGAATATGGCTACACCTTC
CASSQGQEYGYTF
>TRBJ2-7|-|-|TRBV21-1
TGTGCCAGCCCCAGGGAGCTAGCGGGAGAGAAATCCTACGAGCAGTACTTC
CASPRELAGEKSYEQYF
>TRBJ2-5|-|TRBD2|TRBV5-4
TGTGCCAGCAGCTTGGGTCCTAGCGGGAGCGGGCCAGAGACCCAGTACTTC
CASSLGPSGSGPETQYF
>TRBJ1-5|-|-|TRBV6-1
TGTGCCAGCAGTGAAGCGCAAGTGTGGGGCAATCAGCCCCAGCATTTT
CASSEAQVWGNQPQHF
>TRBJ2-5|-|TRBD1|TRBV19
TGTGCCAGTAGTTCCGGGACAGGGCAAGAGACCCAGTACTTC
CASSSGTGQETQYF
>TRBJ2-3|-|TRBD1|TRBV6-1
TGTGCCAGCAGGGACCCCGGGACAGGGTCAGATACGCAGTATTTT
CASRDPGTGSDTQYF
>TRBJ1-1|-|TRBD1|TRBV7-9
TGTGCCAGCAGCATCGGACAGGGGAGTACTGAAGCTTTCTTT
CASSIGQGSTEAFF
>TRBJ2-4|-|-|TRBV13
TGTGCCAGCAGCTTAGTCCAGTCCAAAAACATTCAGTACTTC
CASSLVQSKNIQYF
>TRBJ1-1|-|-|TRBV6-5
TGTGCCAGCAGGCGTTCATCTGGGTTGAACACTGAAGCTTTCTTT
CASRRSSGLNTEAFF
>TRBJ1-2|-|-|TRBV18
TGTGCCAGCGAACCTCGGACACGGTATGGCTACACCTTC
CASEPRTRYGYTF